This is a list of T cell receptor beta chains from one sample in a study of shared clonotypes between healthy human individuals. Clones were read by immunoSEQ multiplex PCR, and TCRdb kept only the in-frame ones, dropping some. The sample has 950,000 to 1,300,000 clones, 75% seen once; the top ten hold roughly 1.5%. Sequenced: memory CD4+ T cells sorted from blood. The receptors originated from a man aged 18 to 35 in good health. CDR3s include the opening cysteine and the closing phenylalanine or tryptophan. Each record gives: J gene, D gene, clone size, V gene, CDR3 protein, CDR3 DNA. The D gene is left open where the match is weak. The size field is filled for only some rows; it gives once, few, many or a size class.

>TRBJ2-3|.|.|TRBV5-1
CASSLAGTSTDTQYF
TGCGCCAGCAGCTTGGCCGGGACTAGCACAGATACGCAGTATTTT
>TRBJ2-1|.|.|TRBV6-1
CASSEGGEQFF
TGTGCCAGCAGTGAAGGGGGTGAGCAGTTCTTC
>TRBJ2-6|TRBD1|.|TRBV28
CASSPGTGWSGANVLTF
TGTGCCAGCAGCCCCGGGACAGGGTGGTCTGGGGCCAACGTCCTGACTTTC
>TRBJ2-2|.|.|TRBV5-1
CASSLGGGVTGELFF
TGCGCCAGCAGCTTAGGAGGCGGAGTCACCGGGGAGCTGTTTTTT
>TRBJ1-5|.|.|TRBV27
CASSLGFYQPQHF
TGTGCCAGCAGTTTAGGGTTCTATCAGCCCCAGCATTTT
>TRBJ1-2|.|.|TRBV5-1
CASSLADGELYGYTF
TGCGCCAGCAGCTTGGCCGACGGGGAACTCTATGGCTACACCTTC
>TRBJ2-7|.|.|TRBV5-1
CASSLEGGSSYEQYF
TGCGCCAGCAGCTTGGAAGGTGGGAGCTCCTACGAGCAGTACTTC
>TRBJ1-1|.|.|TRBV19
CASNEGPRNTEAFF
TGTGCCAGTAACGAGGGCCCGAGGAACACTGAAGCTTTCTTT
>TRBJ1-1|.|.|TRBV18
CASSPPNMNTEAFF
TGTGCCAGCTCACCACCGAACATGAACACTGAAGCTTTCTTT
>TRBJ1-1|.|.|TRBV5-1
CASSLAQNTEAFF
TGCGCCAGCAGCTTGGCCCAGAACACTGAAGCTTTCTTT
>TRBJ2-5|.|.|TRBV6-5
CASRWGALETQYF
TGTGCCAGCAGGTGGGGGGCCCTAGAGACCCAGTACTTC
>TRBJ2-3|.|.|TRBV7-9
CASSQQDTQYF
TGTGCCAGCAGCCAACAAGATACGCAGTATTTT
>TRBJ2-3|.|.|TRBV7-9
CASRRDLSTDTQYF
TGTGCCAGCAGGAGGGACCTGTCCACAGATACGCAGTATTTT
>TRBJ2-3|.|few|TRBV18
CASSPQGGTDTQYF
TGTGCCAGCTCACCCCAAGGAGGCACAGATACGCAGTATTTT
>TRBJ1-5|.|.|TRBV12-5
CASVLDRYQPQHF
TGTGCTAGTGTCTTGGACAGATATCAGCCCCAGCATTTT
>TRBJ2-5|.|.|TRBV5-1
CASSLEAAAGGETQYF
TGCGCCAGCAGCTTGGAGGCAGCGGCGGGTGGGGAGACCCAGTACTTC
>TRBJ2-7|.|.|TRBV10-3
CAAGTNPEEQYF
TGTGCCGCCGGGACCAACCCTGAGGAGCAGTACTTC
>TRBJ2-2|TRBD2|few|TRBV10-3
CAIRFGTSAGHTGELFF
TGTGCCATCAGATTTGGGACTAGCGCTGGTCACACCGGGGAGCTGTTTTTT
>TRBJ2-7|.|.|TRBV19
CASSSGSAPEQYF
TGTGCCAGTAGTTCCGGTTCCGCCCCCGAGCAGTACTTC
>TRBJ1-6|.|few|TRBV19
CASTQGGGNGNSPLHF
TGTGCCAGTACCCAAGGGGGGGGCAACGGTAATTCACCCCTCCACTTT
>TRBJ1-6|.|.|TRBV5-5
CASSSGSDNSPLHF
TGTGCCAGCAGCTCCGGGTCGGATAATTCACCCCTCCACTTT
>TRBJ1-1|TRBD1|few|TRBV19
CASSPQDRYAEAFF
TGTGCCAGTAGTCCCCAGGACAGGTACGCTGAAGCTTTCTTT
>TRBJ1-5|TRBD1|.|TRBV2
CASSVRGGGQPQHF
TGTGCCAGCAGTGTACGAGGGGGCGGTCAGCCCCAGCATTTT
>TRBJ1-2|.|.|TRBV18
CASSWAAQDYGYTF
TGTGCCAGCTCTTGGGCAGCACAGGACTATGGCTACACCTTC